The 8 T cell receptor beta chains listed next were all sequenced from one sample in a study of T-cell memory formation after mild COVID-19. Using its own MiXCR run on the 5' RACE reads, TCRdb lists one record per CDR3 protein. Of under 300,000 distinct CDR3 sequences listed, 16% are singletons. Sequenced input: PBMCs or a T cell subset sorted from them (not recorded which). All receptors derive from a man younger than 30 who had mild COVID-19 (a few samples of this study predate the infection). Cell type and time point are not known.

This sequence joins TRBV7-2 and TRBJ1-3, with 7 bases lining up with TRBD1. Trimming cost V 2 bases and J 4 bases; bases outside gene matches: 5. Germline CDR1 is SGHTA and CDR2 is FQGNSA. This CDR3 spans 15 amino acids. The CDR3 protein is CASSLLRGRGNTIYF. CDR3 in DNA: TGTGCCAGCAGCTTATTAAGGGGGCGCGGAAACACCATATATTTT. Full variable domain (rest looked up from reference TRBV7-2 and TRBJ1-3): GAGVSQSPSNKVTEKGKDVELRCDPISGHTALYWYRQSLGQGLEFLIYFQGNSAPDKSGLPSDRFSAERTGGSVSTLTIQRTQQEDSAVYLCASSLLRGRGNTIYFGEGSWLTVV.

The sample holds a few counts of this clonotype. The V and J genes are TRBV20-1 and TRBJ1-1; D ambiguous. In germline, CDR1 is DFQATT, CDR2 SNEGSKA (reference sequence). The V and J ends lost 5 bases and 0 bases respectively, with 10 bases between them. This CDR3 contains 13 residues. The CDR3 reads CSARFHMNTEAFF. The CDR3 DNA is TGCAGTGCTCGGTTCCACATGAACACTGAAGCTTTCTTT.

J is TRBJ2-3 and V is TRBV5-1, with D perhaps matching TRBD2 (5 bases). This CDR3 has 15 amino acids. V was pared by 4 bases and J by 4 bases, with 16 bases between. Germline V gives CDR1 SGHRS, CDR2 YFSETQ. The CDR3 DNA sequence: TGCGCCAGCAGCCGGCAGCCGCCCGGGGCAGATACGCAGTATTTT. It encodes CASSRQPPGADTQYF.

The CDR3 loop is CAVRTARGTDTQYF. In DNA, the CDR3 is TGTGCCGTTCGGACAGCTCGAGGCACAGATACGCAGTATTTT. The chain recombines TRBV7-8 with TRBJ2-3; D may be TRBD1 (6 bases). Trimming stripped 11 bases from V and 1 base from J, with 16 bases between. The CDR3 runs to 14 residues. The germline V gene encodes CDR1 SGHVS and CDR2 FQNEAQ.

The chain carries TRBV9 and TRBJ2-7; unclear D gene. Germline lookup yields CDR1 SGDLS and CDR2 YYNGEE. V lost 4 bases and J 4 bases, leaving 12 bases between the germline ends. The CDR3 length is 13 residues. The CDR3 nucleotides are TGTGCCAGCAGCACCCGACCTGGATACGAGCAGTACGTC. Its protein product is CASSTRPGYEQYV.

The rearrangement links TRBV12-3 or TRBV12-4 to TRBJ1-1; D might be TRBD1 (5 bases). The CDR3 extends over 14 amino acids. Trimming left V 6 bases short and J 0 bases short, with 11 bases between. The CDR3 sequence is CASSPRQMNTEAFF. Here the CDR3 DNA reads TGTGCCAGCAGCCCCAGACAGATGAACACTGAAGCTTTCTTT.

This clonotype was observed a few times. The chain joins TRBV24-1 to TRBJ2-2, with 8 bases that match TRBD1. Germline CDR1 KGHDR, CDR2 SFDVKD. The CDR3 sequence is 15 residues long. V was clipped by 5 bases and J by 0 bases; unmatched bases: 1. Written as DNA, the CDR3 is TGTGCCACCAGTGCGGGACAGGCGAACACCGGGGAGCTGTTTTTT. This gives the protein CATSAGQANTGELFF.

In this sample, this clonotype turned up a few times. J is TRBJ1-4 and V is TRBV9; tentative D call: TRBD1 (5 bases). Germline CDR1 is SGDLS and CDR2 is YYNGEE. Trimming shortened V by 0 bases and J by 4 bases, and 10 bases separated the two germline ends. The CDR3 is 15 residues long. The CDR3 sequence is CASSVGQTYNEKLFF. The CDR3 region has the DNA TGTGCCAGCAGCGTAGGACAGACCTATAATGAAAAACTGTTTTTT.